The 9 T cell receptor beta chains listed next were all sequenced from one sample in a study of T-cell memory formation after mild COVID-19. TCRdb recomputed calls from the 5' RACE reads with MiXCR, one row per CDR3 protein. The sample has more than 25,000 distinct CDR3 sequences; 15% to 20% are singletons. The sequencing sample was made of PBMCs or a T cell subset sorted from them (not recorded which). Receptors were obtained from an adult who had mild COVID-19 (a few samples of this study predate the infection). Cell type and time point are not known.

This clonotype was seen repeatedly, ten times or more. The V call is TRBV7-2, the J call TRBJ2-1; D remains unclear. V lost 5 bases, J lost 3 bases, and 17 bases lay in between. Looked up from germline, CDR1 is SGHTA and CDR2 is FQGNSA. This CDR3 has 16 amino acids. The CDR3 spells CASSLTSRTYYNEQFF. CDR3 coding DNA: TGTGCCAGCAGCCTGACCTCCAGAACCTACTACAATGAGCAGTTCTTC.

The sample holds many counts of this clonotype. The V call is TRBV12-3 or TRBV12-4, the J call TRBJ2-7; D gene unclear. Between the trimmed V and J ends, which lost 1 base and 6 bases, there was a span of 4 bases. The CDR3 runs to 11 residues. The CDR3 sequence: CASSLGFEQYF. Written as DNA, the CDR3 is TGTGCCAGCAGTTTAGGGTTCGAGCAGTACTTC.

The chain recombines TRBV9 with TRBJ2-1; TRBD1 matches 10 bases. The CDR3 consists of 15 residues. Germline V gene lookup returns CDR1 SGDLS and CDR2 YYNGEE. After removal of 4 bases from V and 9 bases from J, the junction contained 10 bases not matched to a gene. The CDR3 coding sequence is TGTGCCAGCAGCCCCGGACAGGGGGTTGGTAGTGAGCAGTTCTTC. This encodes CASSPGQGVGSEQFF.

In nucleotides, the CDR3 is TGTGCCAGCAGCTTAGTCAGTGGCTCTGGAAACACCATATATTTT. Amino acids: CASSLVSGSGNTIYF. The rearrangement joins TRBV11-2 to TRBJ1-3; D uncertain. V lost 1 base to trimming and J lost 0 bases, with 7 bases between them. Germline V lookup: CDR1 SGHAT, CDR2 FQNNGV. This CDR3 is built from 15 residues.

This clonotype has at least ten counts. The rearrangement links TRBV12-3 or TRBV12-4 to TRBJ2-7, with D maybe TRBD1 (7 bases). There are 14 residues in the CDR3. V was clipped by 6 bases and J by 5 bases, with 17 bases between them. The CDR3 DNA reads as TGTGCCAGCAGCCGGAGGACAGGAGGGGACGAGCAGTACTTC. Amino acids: CASSRRTGGDEQYF.

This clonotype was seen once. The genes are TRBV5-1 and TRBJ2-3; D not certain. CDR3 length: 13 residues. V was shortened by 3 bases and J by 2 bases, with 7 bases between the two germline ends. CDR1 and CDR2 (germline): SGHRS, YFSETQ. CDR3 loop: CASSSDNTDTQYF. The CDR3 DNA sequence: TGCGCCAGCAGCTCCGACAACACAGATACGCAGTATTTT.

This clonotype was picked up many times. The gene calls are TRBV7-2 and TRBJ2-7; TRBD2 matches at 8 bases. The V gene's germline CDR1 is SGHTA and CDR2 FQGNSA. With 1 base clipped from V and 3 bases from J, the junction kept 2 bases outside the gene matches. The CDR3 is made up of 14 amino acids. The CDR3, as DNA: TGTGCCAGCAGCTTAGTTACTAGCGGCTACGAGCAGTACTTC. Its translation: CASSLVTSGYEQYF.

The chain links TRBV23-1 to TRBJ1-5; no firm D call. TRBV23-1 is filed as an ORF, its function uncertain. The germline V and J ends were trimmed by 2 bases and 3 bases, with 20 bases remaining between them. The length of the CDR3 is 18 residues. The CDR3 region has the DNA TGCGCCAGCAGTCAACCTCCCTCGGCGGTGAGGGACAATCAGCCCCAGCATTTT. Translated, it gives CASSQPPSAVRDNQPQHF.

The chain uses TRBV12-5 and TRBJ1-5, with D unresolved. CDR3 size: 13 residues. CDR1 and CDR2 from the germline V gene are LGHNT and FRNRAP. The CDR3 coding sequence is TGTGCCAGCTGCCAACACGTCACGAAGACCCAGCATTTT. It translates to CASCQHVTKTQHF.